This T cell receptor beta chain emerged from a study of identical twins. Study observations and caveats: Reduced insertions were recorded for abundant cord blood beta clonotypes, with no such pattern in memory repertoires. Model-predicted out-of-frame TCR alpha sharing fell below observed values in monozygotic twins.

Template switching supplied a universal primer site; unique molecular identifiers were carried on the cDNA. One entry per CDR3 protein results from TCRdb running MiXCR on the 5' RACE reads. The sample records around 1.7 million distinct CDR3 sequences, about 32% being singletons. The V end was cut by 0 bases, the J end by 2 bases, with 15 bases between. The CDR3 is made up of 17 amino acids. Germline V gene data show CDR1 as LGHDT and CDR2 as YNNKEL (reference sequence). The table lists this clonotype with many counts. Its cognate antigen is unknown. The TCR comes from a newborn girl in good health. Sequenced input: cord blood. The V gene is TRBV3-1, the J gene TRBJ2-3; unclear D gene. For the CDR3, the DNA is TGTGCCAGCAGCCAAGAGCCCACTGAGACCCCCACAGATACGCAGTATTTT. Its translation is CASSQEPTETPTDTQYF.